What follows are 29 T cell receptor beta chains derived from one specimen sequenced in a study of human T cells and chemical hapten exposure (dated by TCRdb to 2020 to 2022). Receptors were amplified or captured by RACE. Sequenced using a NextSeq 500. TCRdb ran its own pipeline on the public reads, namely fastp trimming at Q25 and MiXCR clone calling, and kept in-frame beta chains. Each CDR3 protein gets just one entry, which takes the most common genes and DNA from the rows behind it. This sample is represented by 350,000 to 400,000 distinct CDR3 sequences; more than 4.5% of them were singletons. 2.5% to 3% of the sample lies in the top ten. In light of the paper, this sample's time point label describes: pre-sensitization, week 0. This specimen's treatment or condition label, per the study, means: therapeutic diphenylcyclopropenone sensitization with weekly scalp DPC. The material was whole blood, obtained in connection with sensitization to the hapten diphenylcyclopropenone (DPC). The receptors stem from a woman aged 50 to 65 with alopecia areata. Some clones in this sample may be carry-over from other donors' samples.

This clonotype was seen at least ten times. The CDR3 protein is CASSLFRTSGSETQYF. The DNA for the CDR3 is TGTGCCAGCAGTTTATTCCGGACTAGCGGGAGTGAGACCCAGTACTTC. The chain joins TRBV28 to TRBJ2-5, with 13 nucleotides matching TRBD2. Germline values: CDR1 MDHEN, CDR2 SYDVKM. The CDR3 covers 16 residues. J lost 5 bases, V lost 1 base, and 4 bases had no gene match.

This clonotype was picked up many times. The rearrangement uses TRBV5-1 and TRBJ1-4; unclear D gene. The V gene lost 0 bases and the J gene lost 4 bases, with 10 bases spanning the gap. Per germline, CDR1 SGHRS and CDR2 YFSETQ. The CDR3 sequence is 15 residues long. CDR3 nucleotides: TGCGCCAGCAGCTTGGAACCGCGCTATAATGAAAAACTGTTTTTT. Translation: CASSLEPRYNEKLFF. Filled out from reference TRBV5-1 and TRBJ1-4, the complete variable domain reads KAGVTQTPRYLIKTRGQQVTLSCSPISGHRSVSWYQQTPGQGLQFLFEYFSETQRNKGNFPGRFSGRQFSNSRSEMNVSTLELGDSALYLCASSLEPRYNEKLFFGSGTQLSVL.

This clonotype has ten or more counts. V usage is TRBV12-3 or TRBV12-4 and J usage is TRBJ2-3; D remains unclear. The CDR3 covers 11 residues. Trimming shortened V by 6 bases and J by 2 bases, and 3 bases separated the two germline ends. CDR3: CASRVTDTQYF. Written as DNA, the CDR3 is TGTGCCAGCAGGGTCACAGATACGCAGTATTTT.

This clonotype occurred many times. DNA of the CDR3: TGCAGCGTCTCATTGGGACAAAGCGATCAGCCCCAGCATTTT. Its translation is CSVSLGQSDQPQHF. The genes are TRBV29-1 and TRBJ1-5; tentatively, D is TRBD1 (6 bases). Germline V gene sequence: CDR1 SQVTM, CDR2 ANQGSEA. The CDR3 runs 14 residues. V was trimmed by 6 bases and J by 5 bases, leaving 17 bases between them. The full variable domain, with the rest looked up from reference TRBV29-1 and TRBJ1-5, is SAVISQKPSRDICQRGTSLTIQCQVDSQVTMMFWYRQQPGQSLTLIATANQGSEATYESGFVIDKFPISRPNLTFSTLTVSNMSPEDSSIYLCSVSLGQSDQPQHFGDGTRLSIL.

The rearrangement joins TRBV9 to TRBJ2-5; D is perhaps TRBD1 (5 bases). The CDR3 length is 14 residues. From germline, CDR1 is SGDLS and CDR2 YYNGEE. The V end lost 3 bases, the J end lost 5 bases, and 14 bases lay between the germline ends. For the CDR3, the DNA is TGTGCCAGCAGCGCCCAAACAGGATGGGAGACCCAGTACTTC. Translation: CASSAQTGWETQYF.

The J gene is TRBJ1-5, the V gene TRBV6-6; the D is unclear. This CDR3 spans 14 amino acids. V was trimmed by 6 bases and J by 1 base, leaving 10 bases between them. CDR1 is MNHNY and CDR2 is SVGAGI in the germline V gene (reference sequence). In DNA form, the CDR3 reads TGTGCCAGCAGCCGGGCGTTGAGCAATCAGCCCCAGCATTTT. Encoded protein: CASSRALSNQPQHF.

V is TRBV12-3 or TRBV12-4 and J is TRBJ2-2; 8 bases match TRBD1. The CDR3 spans 15 residues. Losses at the gene ends were 8 bases for V and 0 bases for J; bases not matched to a gene: 5. This CDR3 reads CASGGTGSNTGELFF. For the CDR3, the DNA is TGTGCCAGCGGCGGGACAGGATCGAACACCGGGGAGCTGTTTTTT.

The chain uses TRBV4-1 and TRBJ1-1; D is uncertain. Looked up from germline, CDR1 is MGHRA and CDR2 is YSYEKL. The CDR3 loop spans 16 amino acids. V lost 3 bases and J lost 0, with 14 bases in between. The CDR3 coding sequence is TGCGCCAGCAGCCAGGCGGCAGGCCGCATGAACACTGAAGCTTTCTTT. It specifies CASSQAAGRMNTEAFF.

The J gene is TRBJ2-1, the V gene TRBV4-2; perhaps TRBD1 as D (6 bases). The CDR3 runs 14 residues. Germline V lookup: CDR1 LGHNA, CDR2 YNFKEQ. V lost 0 bases to trimming and J lost 6 bases, with 9 bases between them. The CDR3 nucleotides read TGTGCCAGCAGCCAAGACGGGACAATCAATGAGCAGTTCTTC. Translating gives CASSQDGTINEQFF.

This clonotype showed up many times. The V call is TRBV10-3, the J call TRBJ2-7; 8 bases fit TRBD2. V shed 9 bases, J shed 7 bases, and the junction held 11 bases outside the gene matches. This CDR3 is built from 13 residues. CDR1 is ENHRY and CDR2 is SYGVKD in the germline V gene. CDR3 loop: CAISGGPRREQYF. The DNA of the CDR3 is TGTGCCATATCGGGAGGGCCCAGGCGGGAGCAGTACTTC.

V gene TRBV24-1 combines with J gene TRBJ1-3; D is perhaps TRBD1 (5 bases). The V gene lost 5 bases and the J gene lost 4 bases, with 8 bases spanning the gap. The CDR3 runs 13 residues. Germline V gives CDR1 KGHDR, CDR2 SFDVKD. CDR3 loop: CATSAGAGNTIYF. Written as DNA, the CDR3 is TGTGCCACCAGTGCCGGGGCCGGAAACACCATATATTTT.

The chain uses TRBV4-1 and TRBJ1-1; the D is unclear. Germline CDR1 and CDR2: MGHRA and YSYEKL. The germline V and J ends were trimmed by 1 base and 6 bases, with 12 bases remaining between them. The length of the CDR3 is 14 residues. In nucleotides, the CDR3 is TGCGCCAGCAGCCAAGGGGAGGGTCGCGCTGAAGCTTTCTTT. Translated: CASSQGEGRAEAFF.

This clonotype was recorded many times. As DNA, the CDR3 is TGTGCCAGCTCTCAGGGGGACTTCCTCACAGATACGCAGTATTTT. Amino acids: CASSQGDFLTDTQYF. This chain connects TRBV7-2 to TRBJ2-3; perhaps TRBD1 as D (7 bases). Germline V gene lookup returns CDR1 SGHTA and CDR2 FQGNSA. This CDR3 has 15 amino acids. Trimming cost V 8 bases and J 2 bases, with 17 bases left between them. Combining the CDR3 with reference TRBV7-2 and TRBJ2-3 gives the whole variable domain GAGVSQSPSNKVTEKGKDVELRCDPISGHTALYWYRQSLGQGLEFLIYFQGNSAPDKSGLPSDRFSAERTGGSVSTLTIQRTQQEDSAVYLCASSQGDFLTDTQYFGPGTRLTVL.

This clonotype was picked up many times. The chain couples TRBV3-1 to TRBJ2-3; D possibly corresponds to TRBD1 (5 bases). From germline, CDR1 is LGHDT and CDR2 YNNKEL (reference sequence). Trimming pared 4 bases from V and 0 bases from J, leaving 14 bases between. The CDR3 has 16 amino acids. Here the CDR3 reads CASSPFDSASTDTQYF. The CDR3 DNA is TGTGCCAGCAGCCCCTTCGACAGCGCTAGCACAGATACGCAGTATTTT.

There are many counts of this clonotype. The rearrangement joins TRBV29-1 to TRBJ1-1, with 9 bases that match TRBD1. The CDR3 extends over 15 amino acids. With V trimmed by 5 bases and J by 1 base, 8 bases remained unmatched. CDR1 is SQVTM and CDR2 is ANQGSEA in the germline V gene. In DNA form, the CDR3 reads TGCAGCGTTAGGACAGGGGCCGCTTGGAACACTGAAGCTTTCTTT. Translation gives CSVRTGAAWNTEAFF.

The chain employs TRBV28 and TRBJ1-1; a weak D match, TRBD1 (5 bases). The CDR3 is 15 amino acids. Trimming removed 3 bases at V and 0 bases at J, with 11 bases between. Germline CDR1 reads MDHEN; CDR2 reads SYDVKM. The CDR3 sequence: CASSLTGTLNTEAFF. CDR3 DNA: TGTGCCAGCAGTTTGACCGGGACCCTGAACACTGAAGCTTTCTTT.

This clonotype was counted many times. The chain combines TRBV4-2 with TRBJ1-2; 7 bases align to TRBD1. Trimming took 0 bases from V and 3 from J; bases not matched to a gene: 1. Germline CDR1 and CDR2: LGHNA and YNFKEQ. The CDR3 is 14 amino acids. The CDR3 here is CASSQETGYYGYTF. As DNA, the CDR3 is TGTGCCAGCAGCCAAGAGACAGGGTACTATGGCTACACCTTC.

Ten or more counts support this clonotype. This chain connects TRBV28 to TRBJ2-4; 10 bases are a match to TRBD1. Trimming removed 4 bases from V and 1 base from J; junction bases left unmatched: 10. The CDR3 covers 18 residues. The germline V gene encodes CDR1 MDHEN and CDR2 SYDVKM. As DNA, the CDR3 is TGTGCCAGCAGTTCAGGACAGGGGGGAGTCAGGGCCAAAAACATTCAGTACTTC. Translation: CASSSGQGGVRAKNIQYF. Full variable domain (missing parts from reference TRBV28 and TRBJ2-4): DVKVTQSSRYLVKRTGEKVFLECVQDMDHENMFWYRQDPGLGLRLIYFSYDVKMKEKGDIPEGYSVSREKKERFSLILESASTNQTSMYLCASSSGQGGVRAKNIQYFGAGTRLSVL.

This clonotype was seen at least ten times. The chain couples TRBV29-1 to TRBJ2-1; 7 bases line up with TRBD2. CDR1 is SQVTM and CDR2 is ANQGSEA in the germline V gene. The V segment lost 2 bases and the J segment 4 bases; nucleotides outside the gene matches: 2. The CDR3 has 13 residues. CDR3 in amino acids: CSVEQGGYNEQFF. CDR3 sequence (DNA): TGCAGCGTTGAACAGGGAGGGTACAATGAGCAGTTCTTC.

This clonotype was found a few times. The rearrangement links TRBV6-6 to TRBJ1-4; D remains unclear. The CDR3 sequence is 13 residues long. Germline CDR1 reads MNHNY; CDR2 reads SVGAGI (reference sequence). V dropped 2 bases and J dropped 5 bases, with 6 bases sitting between them. The chain's CDR3 is CASSYLRNEKLFF. CDR3 coding DNA: TGTGCCAGCAGTTACCTGCGAAATGAAAAACTGTTTTTT.

The CDR3 DNA reads TGTGCCAGCATGACAGGGAGCTCACCCCTCCACTTT. Amino acid sequence: CASMTGSSPLHF. This chain links TRBV28 with TRBJ1-6; 7 bases fit TRBD1. Germline V CDR1 and CDR2: MDHEN, SYDVKM. Germline trimming cut 7 bases from V and 10 bases from J; bases unmatched to any gene: 4. This CDR3 comprises 12 residues. Combining the CDR3 with reference TRBV28 and TRBJ1-6 gives the whole variable domain DVKVTQSSRYLVKRTGEKVFLECVQDMDHENMFWYRQDPGLGLRLIYFSYDVKMKEKGDIPEGYSVSREKKERFSLILESASTNQTSMYLCASMTGSSPLHFGNGTRLTVT.

CDR3 nucleotide sequence: TGTGCCACCAGTGATGGGACTAACAATGAGCAGTTCTTC. This gives the protein CATSDGTNNEQFF. The chain carries TRBV24-1 and TRBJ2-1; the match to TRBD2 covers 7 bases. The germline gives CDR1 KGHDR, CDR2 SFDVKD. This CDR3 has 13 amino acids. The trim removed 3 bases at V and 5 bases at J, leaving 0 bases unmatched.

This clonotype was recorded many times. V usage is TRBV4-1 and J usage is TRBJ2-5; 12 bases align to TRBD2. CDR3 length equals 14 residues. V trimming: 4 bases; J trimming: 5 bases; junction bases outside the gene matches: 2. Germline CDR1 is MGHRA and CDR2 is YSYEKL. In nucleotides, the CDR3 is TGCGCCAGCAGCCGACTAGCGGGGGTGGAGACCCAGTACTTC. Translating gives CASSRLAGVETQYF.

This clonotype was seen ten or more times. The chain employs TRBV28 and TRBJ2-7; weak D call: TRBD1 (6 bases). CDR1 is MDHEN, CDR2 SYDVKM, per germline. V was pared by 5 bases and J by 1 base, with 12 bases between. The CDR3 extends over 14 amino acids. The CDR3 loop is CASSPGTLSYEQYF. DNA of the CDR3: TGTGCCAGCAGTCCCGGGACACTGTCCTACGAGCAGTACTTC.

The chain has TRBV4-2 and TRBJ2-7; D is tentatively TRBD1 or TRBD2 (6 bases each). V was shortened by 1 base and J by 9 bases, with 22 bases between the two germline ends. There are 16 residues in the CDR3. Germline CDR1 is LGHNA and CDR2 is YNFKEQ. CDR3 in amino acids: CASSQGPANGGARQYF. The CDR3, as DNA: TGTGCCAGCAGCCAAGGCCCGGCTAACGGGGGCGCCAGGCAGTACTTC.

V is TRBV24-1 and J is TRBJ2-3; D uncertain. Germline V lookup: CDR1 KGHDR, CDR2 SFDVKD. The CDR3 is made up of 13 amino acids. V dropped 2 bases and J dropped 2 bases, with 4 bases sitting between them. The CDR3 DNA follows: TGTGCCACCAGTGATTCGTCCACAGATACGCAGTATTTT. Encoded protein: CATSDSSTDTQYF.

This clonotype occurred many times. The chain is built from TRBV4-1 and TRBJ1-1; D is unclear. The CDR3 loop spans 13 amino acids. The germline CDR1 and CDR2 sequences are MGHRA and YSYEKL. The V end was cut by 3 bases, the J end by 0 bases, with 5 bases between. The CDR3 DNA is TGCGCCAGCAGCCAGGTCCTGAACACTGAAGCTTTCTTT. Its protein is CASSQVLNTEAFF.

This rearrangement joins TRBV11-2 to TRBJ2-7; either TRBD1 or TRBD2 may supply D (6 bases each). Trimming left V 0 bases short and J 7 bases short, with 13 bases between. This CDR3 has 14 amino acids. Germline V gives CDR1 SGHAT, CDR2 FQNNGV. In DNA, the CDR3 is TGTGCCAGCAGCTTAGAACCGGGGGCGCGTGAGCAGTACTTC. Amino acids: CASSLEPGAREQYF.

This clonotype occurred a few times. This sequence joins TRBV19 and TRBJ2-2, with 7 bases lining up with TRBD2. CDR3 length: 17 amino acids. Germline loops: CDR1 LNHDA, CDR2 SQIVND (reference sequence). Trimming took 3 bases from V and 3 from J; bases not matched to a gene: 10. This CDR3 reads CASSIFGLADYTGELFF. The CDR3, as DNA: TGTGCCAGTAGTATCTTTGGCCTAGCGGATTACACCGGGGAGCTGTTTTTT.